This T cell receptor (beta chain) was profiled in a study of OX40 agonist ivuxolimab in advanced cancers. For the study in its entirety: Ivuxolimab was an agonistic, fully human IgG2 monoclonal antibody directed against OX40 (CD134), a costimulatory receptor. Of the approximately 53 patients in dose escalation, around 20 had hepatocellular carcinoma, some 15 had melanoma, 9 had renal cell carcinoma and 9 had head and neck cancer. Partial responses were achieved by three dose-escalation patients, of whom one had hepatocellular carcinoma and two had cutaneous melanoma. Prior anti-PD-1, anti-PD-L1 or anti-CTLA-4 therapy was permitted, and checkpoint inhibitors had been received by roughly 42% of dose-escalation patients. In the dose-escalation cohort, 82.7% of patients were male, and the mean age was around 60 years, with a range of about 20 to 79. Intravenous ivuxolimab was administered to patients every 2 weeks at six dose levels: 0.01, 0.1, 0.3, 1.5, 3 and 10 mg/kg. The monotherapy dose-escalation portion (N of about 50 patients) of the phase I ivuxolimab trial is reported in the paper. Peripheral TCRbeta sequencing was intended to test whether TCR sequence diversity was altered and clonal T-cell expansion was caused by ivuxolimab. The research as a whole found: Clonal expansion of both CD4+ and CD8+ blood T cells was observed from baseline to week 6 at doses 0.1 to 3.0 mg/kg. Low levels of normalized T-cell clonal expansion were also shown by some nonresponding patients. The antigen specificity of the peripheral T cells that underwent clonal expansion was not determined. After ivuxolimab, expanded clones were on average more numerous among CD8+ T cells than among CD4+ T cells. Partial responders in the 0.1-3.0 mg/kg groups had among the lowest normalized peripheral clonal expansion, especially among CD8+ T cells.

The trial excluded patients who had a history of autoimmune disease or were on systemic immunosuppression. Peripheral blood for TCR sequencing was collected from all dose cohorts at baseline, on cycle 4 day 1, and on cycle 7 day 1. The samples were drawn from a first-in-human, open-label, multicenter phase I dose-escalation trial of ivuxolimab. Adults with locally advanced or metastatic melanoma, renal cell, hepatocellular, or head and neck squamous cell carcinoma were enrolled in the trial. Before TCR sequencing, CD4+ and CD8+ T cells were separately sorted from peripheral blood. CDR1 and CDR2, per the germline V gene, are SGHAT and FQNNGV. The CDR3 has 15 amino acids, counting the end cysteine and phenylalanine. The kept DNA is CDR3 alone, 45 bases in frame from the first base. V gives up 5 bases and J gives up 4 bases, and the segment between their germline ends measures 16 bases. Genomic DNA was extracted from sorted cells for sequencing of the TCRbeta CDR3 region. TCRbeta CDR3 regions were sequenced using the immunoSEQ Assay. TCRdb limited this immuneACCESS table to in-frame rearrangements with V and J called. A share of clones is missing; checked studies link under half to unresolved V genes, and the rest is unexplained. The sample has 95,000 to 150,000 clones on record, around 93% of them singletons. 0.15% to 0.19% of the sample is held by the ten biggest clonotypes.

Regarding this clone: Its recognized antigen is unknown. No much larger clone exists at a distance of one base, and base qualities are not known.

Sequences were derived from CD4+ or CD8+ T cells sorted from blood, sampled in a trial of the OX40 agonist ivuxolimab. The sequence derives from an adult with an advanced solid tumor such as melanoma, head and neck, liver or kidney cancer. Recombination joined TRBV11-2 with TRBJ2-3; the D gene is perhaps TRBD1 or TRBD2, as each covers 5 bases. CDR3 loop: CASSSRDLRSDTQYF. The nucleotide sequence is given as TGTGCCAGCAGCAGCCGGGACCTCCGATCAGATACGCAGTATTTT.